One and the same sample provided the 15 T cell receptor beta chains below, sequenced in a study of blood T cell repertoires in COVID-19 (dated by TCRdb to between 2020 and 2021). The library was obtained by the immunoSEQ multiplex PCR assay. TCRdb mirrors the immuneACCESS table, restricted to in-frame sequences. Some clones are absent from its copies; in checked studies, under half trace to an unresolved V gene, and the reason for the others is unknown. Here the sample has roughly 240,000 clones; 84% occur a single time. Approximately 2.4% of the sample is in the top ten clones. The sample was peripheral blood. The receptors shown here come from a man in his forties or fifties who had recovered from COVID-19.

The V gene is TRBV5-1, the J gene TRBJ2-5, with 8 bases identical to TRBD1. The CDR3 has 15 residues. J lost 4 bases, V lost 1 base, and 6 bases had no gene match. CDR1 is SGHRS and CDR2 is YFSETQ in the germline V gene. DNA for the CDR3: TGCGCCAGCAGCTTGAGGGCAGGGGGCTTAGAGACCCAGTACTTC. Residues: CASSLRAGGLETQYF.

The sample holds one count of this clone. The chain carries TRBV15 and TRBJ1-2; weak D call: TRBD1 (6 bases). Deletions cut 1 base from V and 6 bases from J, with 6 bases between. The CDR3 is 12 residues long. The germline V gene encodes CDR1 LNHNV and CDR2 YYDKDF (reference sequence). CDR3 nucleotide sequence: TGTGCCACCAGCAGAGCAGGGGATGGCTACACCTTC. Its protein is CATSRAGDGYTF.

There are a few counts of this clone. The gene calls are TRBV13 and TRBJ2-1; the match to TRBD1 covers 9 bases. Trimming removed 2 bases from V and 3 bases from J; junction bases left unmatched: 5. This CDR3 spans 16 amino acids. Germline-derived CDR1 and CDR2 are PRHDT and FYEKMQ (reference sequence). CDR3 amino acids: CASSLYGQGFYNEQFF. CDR3 in DNA: TGTGCCAGCAGCTTATATGGACAGGGGTTCTACAATGAGCAGTTCTTC.

Comments on this clone: The sample has other DNA sequences that encode this CDR3 too. V gene TRBV29-1 combines with J gene TRBJ1-1, with 8 bases lining up with TRBD1. The CDR3 is 12 residues long. Per the germline V gene, CDR1 is SQVTM and CDR2 is ANQGSEA. Unmatched junction bases numbered 3, after V lost 6 bases and J lost 3 bases. This CDR3 reads CSVGQGYTEAFF. The CDR3 DNA sequence: TGCAGCGTAGGACAGGGCTACACTGAAGCTTTCTTT.

Here the CDR3 DNA reads TGCGCCAGCAGCCCCCGGGACAGGGCTTCCACTGAAGCTTTCTTT. Translated: CASSPRDRASTEAFF. This chain uses TRBV5-1 with TRBJ1-1; the match to TRBD1 covers 9 bases. Trimming took 4 bases from V and 4 from J; bases not matched to a gene: 8. CDR1 and CDR2 from the germline V gene are SGHRS and YFSETQ. The CDR3 is 15 residues long.

On this clone: The junction differs from germline at one of its ends, possibly a read error. This chain joins TRBV7-7 and TRBJ2-3, with D hard to call. The CDR3 length is 14 residues. Germline V CDR1 and CDR2: SSHAT, FNYEAQ (reference sequence). CDR3 sequence: CASSLSHSTDTQYF. The CDR3 nucleotides are TGTGCTAGCAGCTTATCACACAGCACAGATACGCAGTATTTT.

As regards this clone: This may stem from a read error, because a much larger clone lies one nucleotide away. J is TRBJ1-5 and V is TRBV18; 11 bases line up with TRBD1. Germline CDR1 is KGHSH and CDR2 is LQKENI. V lost 4 bases and J lost 6; bases outside the gene matches: 2. The CDR3 loop spans 14 amino acids. CDR3 coding DNA: TGTGCCAGCTCACTCGGGACAGGGGGTCAGCCCCAGCATTTT. It translates to CASSLGTGGQPQHF.

The J gene is TRBJ1-3, the V gene TRBV21-1; TRBD1, as called in the table, went unchecked against the DNA. TRBV21-1 is flagged as a pseudogene. The CDR3 is 16 residues long. CDR3 in amino acids: CASLSFGTGVGNTIYF. The CDR3, as DNA: TGTGCCAGCCTATCGTTCGGGACAGGGGTAGGAAACACCATATATTTT.

V and J are TRBV9 and TRBJ1-4; weak D call: TRBD1 (5 bases). Deletions cut 2 bases from V and 4 bases from J, with 15 bases between. The CDR3 has 16 residues. The germline gives CDR1 SGDLS, CDR2 YYNGEE. This CDR3 is CASSVGRHGGNEKLFF. Written as DNA, the CDR3 is TGTGCCAGCAGCGTGGGGCGGCACGGGGGTAATGAAAAACTGTTTTTT.

This chain uses TRBV27 with TRBJ2-1, with 10 bases that match TRBD1. Trimming at V came to 5 bases and at J to 2 bases, leaving 3 bases not matched to a gene. Germline values: CDR1 MNHEY, CDR2 SMNVEV (reference sequence). The CDR3 covers 15 residues. The CDR3 nucleotides read TGTGCCAGCAGTGAAGGACAGGGGGCCTACAATGAGCAGTTCTTC. Its protein is CASSEGQGAYNEQFF.

The gene calls are TRBV7-6 and TRBJ1-1, with 8 bases fitting TRBD1. Germline V gene data show CDR1 as SGHVS and CDR2 as FNYEAQ. There are 14 residues in the CDR3. V was pared by 5 bases and J by 6 bases, with 8 bases of the junction left unmatched. CDR3 sequence: CASSPQSGGPEAFF. The CDR3 DNA reads TGTGCCAGCAGCCCACAGTCAGGGGGCCCTGAAGCTTTCTTT.

The chain couples TRBV10-3 to TRBJ2-3, with D possibly matching TRBD1 (5 bases). V was shortened by 4 bases and J by 2 bases, with 10 bases between the two germline ends. This CDR3 comprises 14 residues. Per the germline V gene, CDR1 is ENHRY and CDR2 is SYGVKD. Here the CDR3 reads CAISGAGPTDTQYF. DNA for the CDR3: TGTGCCATCAGTGGGGCAGGGCCCACAGATACGCAGTATTTT.

The chain is built from TRBV4-1 and TRBJ1-2, with 11 nucleotides matching TRBD1. Germline V gene sequence: CDR1 MGHRA, CDR2 YSYEKL. This CDR3 has 16 residues. V was pared by 2 bases and J by 6 bases, with 8 bases of the junction left unmatched. CDR3 sequence: CASSQLVRDRGDGYTF. As DNA, the CDR3 is TGCGCCAGCAGCCAACTAGTCCGGGACAGGGGGGATGGCTACACCTTC.

The gene calls are TRBV7-2 and TRBJ2-3; 11 bases are shared with TRBD2. The CDR3 has 17 amino acids. Germline CDR1 and CDR2: SGHTA and FQGNSA. Germline trimming cut 2 bases from V and 4 bases from J; bases unmatched to any gene: 8. The CDR3 DNA is TGTGCCAGCAGCTTACATTATAGCGGGGGGGTAGCAGATACGCAGTATTTT. It translates to CASSLHYSGGVADTQYF.

The chain carries TRBV4-3 and TRBJ1-1; D not resolved. Germline CDR1 LGHNA, CDR2 YSLEER. The CDR3 loop spans 15 amino acids. The V gene lost 1 base and the J gene lost 0 bases, with 9 bases spanning the gap. CDR3 amino acids: CASSQGVALNTEAFF. CDR3 nucleotide sequence: TGCGCCAGCAGCCAAGGGGTAGCGCTGAACACTGAAGCTTTCTTT.